These 13 T cell receptor beta chains originate from one sample sequenced in a study of PD-1 blockade in mismatch repair-deficient tumors. TCRdb keeps only in-frame clones here, not all; method: immunoSEQ multiplex PCR. The sample has some 130,000 clones; around nine tenths are singletons. This material consisted of peripheral blood, taken approximately 72 weeks after starting pembrolizumab. The receptors were sampled from an adult with mismatch repair-deficient cancer.

The chain is built from TRBV7-9 and TRBJ1-1; a weak D match, TRBD1 (6 bases). V was pared by 1 base and J by 0 bases, with 12 bases between. The CDR3 contains 16 residues. CDR1 and CDR2 (germline): SEHNR, FQNEAQ (reference sequence). The CDR3 DNA sequence: TGTGCCAGCAGCTTAGTAGGTAAGGGGGTGAACACTGAAGCTTTCTTT. Translating gives CASSLVGKGVNTEAFF.

This clone has a single count. The chain carries TRBV27 and TRBJ2-5, with 10 bases matching TRBD1. This CDR3 is built from 15 residues. The junction had 4 bases not matched to a gene; V was cut back by 1 base and J by 5 bases. The germline CDR1 and CDR2 sequences are MNHEY and SMNVEV (reference sequence). This chain's CDR3 is CASSLWTGGKETQYF. CDR3 nucleotide sequence: TGTGCCAGCAGTTTATGGACAGGGGGTAAGGAGACCCAGTACTTC.

The chain carries TRBV19 and TRBJ1-1; TRBD1 matches 8 bases. Germline V gene data show CDR1 as LNHDA and CDR2 as SQIVND (reference sequence). The CDR3 totals 14 residues. The J segment lost 1 base and the V segment lost 3 bases, leaving 1 base of the junction unmatched. The CDR3 DNA reads TGTGCCAGTAGTATGGGGACAGGGAACACTGAAGCTTTCTTT. Translation gives CASSMGTGNTEAFF.

The rearrangement joins TRBV7-6 to TRBJ2-3, with D possibly TRBD1 on 5 matching bases. The CDR3 is 12 amino acids. Looked up from germline, CDR1 is SGHVS and CDR2 is FNYEAQ. V shed 3 bases and J shed 6 bases, with 7 bases lying between them. CDR3 DNA: TGTGCCAGCAGCTTTCCAGGGGATACGCAGTATTTT. This sequence encodes CASSFPGDTQYF.

This chain uses TRBV27 with TRBJ1-5; D not certain. Trimming cost V 6 bases and J 4 bases, with 16 bases left between them. CDR3 length: 15 residues. The V gene's germline CDR1 is MNHEY and CDR2 SMNVEV (reference sequence). The DNA for the CDR3 is TGTGCCAGCAGCCTCGTGGGGATGGGAAATCAGCCCCAGCATTTT. Its translation is CASSLVGMGNQPQHF.

The V and J genes are TRBV21-1 and TRBJ2-7; the tabulated D call, TRBD1, remains unverified against the DNA. TRBV21-1 has pseudogene status. CDR3 length: 20 amino acids. The CDR3 sequence is CASSKTPILFRGWSYYEQYF. The CDR3 region has the DNA TGTGCCAGCAGCAAAACCCCGATTTTGTTCAGGGGGTGGTCCTACTACGAGCAGTACTTC.

This clone occurred once. This chain uses TRBV4-2 with TRBJ2-1, with D possibly matching TRBD1 (6 bases). V was pared by 1 base and J by 6 bases, with 10 bases between. The CDR3 is 14 amino acids. Germline V CDR1 and CDR2: LGHNA, YNFKEQ. The CDR3, as DNA: TGTGCCAGCAGCCAAGGGGAACAGGGCAATGAGCAGTTCTTC. This encodes CASSQGEQGNEQFF.

In this sample, this clone turned up once. V usage is TRBV7-9 and J usage is TRBJ2-7; D is possibly TRBD1 (5 bases). The germline V and J ends were trimmed by 5 bases and 1 base, with 12 bases remaining between them. Per germline, CDR1 SEHNR and CDR2 FQNEAQ (reference sequence). This CDR3 has 14 residues. DNA for the CDR3: TGTGCCAGCAGCCCAGGTACAGGATCCTACGAGCAGTACTTC. Translated: CASSPGTGSYEQYF. Drawing the rest from reference TRBV7-9 and TRBJ2-7, the complete variable domain is DTGVSQNPRHKITKRGQNVTFRCDPISEHNRLYWYRQTLGQGPEFLTYFQNEAQLEKSRLLSDRFSAERPKGSFSTLEIQRTEQGDSAMYLCASSPGTGSYEQYFGPGTRLTVT.

This clone appeared once. The chain carries TRBV27 and TRBJ2-1; 14 nucleotides line up with TRBD2. The V and J ends lost 5 bases and 0 bases, in that order; junction bases with no gene match: 15. Germline loops: CDR1 MNHEY, CDR2 SMNVEV (reference sequence). The CDR3 consists of 21 residues. The chain's CDR3 is CASSLGRGLAGARSSYNEQFF. For the CDR3, the DNA is TGTGCCAGCAGTCTGGGACGGGGACTAGCGGGAGCTAGGAGCTCCTACAATGAGCAGTTCTTC.

To note about this clone: The sample contains more than one DNA sequence encoding this CDR3. The genes are TRBV27 and TRBJ2-7; TRBD1 is a possible D gene (5 bases). Deletions cut 0 bases from V and 3 bases from J, with 6 bases between. CDR1 and CDR2 (germline): MNHEY, SMNVEV (reference sequence). This CDR3 is built from 13 residues. The CDR3 DNA sequence: TGTGCCAGCAGTTTATCTAGGGGCTACGAGCAGTACTTC. This gives the protein CASSLSRGYEQYF.

V and J are TRBV18 and TRBJ2-2; no clear D gene. This CDR3 has 13 residues. Trimming left V 0 bases short and J 6 bases short, with 5 bases between. Germline V gene sequence: CDR1 KGHSH, CDR2 LQKENI. The CDR3 here is CASSPPGSGELFF. Here the CDR3 DNA reads TGTGCCAGCTCACCACCGGGGTCCGGGGAGCTGTTTTTT.

V usage is TRBV19 and J usage is TRBJ1-1, with D maybe TRBD1 (5 bases). CDR3 size: 16 residues. Looked up from germline, CDR1 is LNHDA and CDR2 is SQIVND (reference sequence). With 1 base removed from V and 7 bases from J, the gap between germline ends came to 19 bases. Here the CDR3 reads CASSIVSGEKSGEAFF. CDR3 sequence (DNA): TGTGCCAGTAGTATAGTCTCGGGGGAAAAATCGGGTGAAGCTTTCTTT.

This chain uses TRBV11-1 with TRBJ2-7; D not resolved. CDR3 length equals 15 residues. The V gene's germline CDR1 is SGHAT and CDR2 FQDESV (reference sequence). Trimming cost V 0 bases and J 7 bases, with 16 bases left between them. This chain's CDR3 is CASSLAVGPFLEQYF. The DNA for the CDR3 is TGTGCCAGCAGCTTAGCGGTGGGTCCCTTTTTAGAGCAGTACTTC.